The subject of this entry is one TCR beta chain. Antigen specificity is unknown. This record belongs to a study of tumor-infiltrating lymphocytes in primary liver carcinoma. Across the study: Patients diagnosed with primary liver carcinoma received treatment through surgical resection. Between roughly 4 and 11 cm across, the tumors were all of stage T1-T3 N0M0. The cohort included men and women aged 30 to 69 years.

The CDR3 runs to 15 residues. Germline V gene sequence: CDR1 SQVTM, CDR2 ANQGSEA. The V gene end was trimmed by 1 base and the J gene end by 0 bases; junction bases not matched to a gene: 3. Study results and limitations: Against blood, tumors held a significantly higher top-250-clone fraction (p = 0.039).

Starting material of 500 to 600 ng total RNA yielded TCR beta cDNA via a constant-region primer. What produced the TCR beta libraries was three nested multiplex PCR rounds using slightly modified ARM-PCR. The first two PCR rounds used TRBV1-TRBV30 forward primers with a C-beta reverse primer, about 10 cycles each. TCRdb re-called the multiplex PCR reads with MiXCR, one entry per CDR3 protein. Among about 200,000 distinct CDR3 sequences listed, about 61% were seen once. Germline DNA was also extracted, and blood RNA was taken from unsorted whole blood. The chain joins TRBV29-1 to TRBJ2-5; TRBD2 matches at 9 bases. The clonotype was recovered from an older woman with primary liver carcinoma and hepatitis B virus infection. The sample was peripheral blood. The DNA of the CDR3 is TGCAGCGTTGAAGGGACTAGCGCATACCAAGAGACCCAGTACTTC. Translation gives CSVEGTSAYQETQYF.